The T cell receptor beta chain under discussion was sequenced for a study of T-cell memory formation after mild COVID-19 (dated by TCRdb to the early 2020s). Concerning the study at large: Most TCR sequence clusters were specific to one of the two donors. In two donors, T-cell clones that expanded and contracted after mild COVID-19 were followed by sequencing TCRalpha and TCRbeta repertoires longitudinally. Two young, previously healthy adult volunteers, one female and one male, were included in the cohort.

The research as a whole found: Clones contracting from day 15 to 85 had balanced CD4/CD8 phenotypes, while a second wave expanding from day 15 to 37 was biased towards CD4+. Some responding clones were detected in pre-infection memory, which suggested that pre-existing cross-reactive memory T cells had joined the SARS-CoV-2 response. Contracting CD4+ clones were found mainly in CM and EM memory subsets, while CD8+ clones were enriched in EMRA. Whether the second-wave clones peaking on day 37 were SARS-CoV-2 specific was not confirmed. Only a couple of mild cases were covered in the study, and larger cohorts including severe cases with pre-infection samples were considered necessary.

Spanning cysteine to valine, the CDR3 consists of 14 amino acids. The CDR3 DNA has 42 bases and is translated from base 1. The germline V gene sets CDR1 to MNHEY and CDR2 to SVGEGT. V is reduced by 6 bases and J by 6 bases, leaving a spacing of 18 bases between them. Instrument on record: Illumina NovaSeq 6000. TCRalpha and TCRbeta cDNA libraries were built by 5'RACE with constant-segment primers, adding sample barcodes and unique molecular identifiers. Trizol reagent was used to extract RNA from every sample. The libraries were amplified in two PCR steps, and the second step added a second sample barcode and Illumina TruSeq adapters. The libraries were sequenced on an Illumina NovaSeq using 2 x 150 bp paired-end reads. As for how the authors treated the data: Reads were demultiplexed and collapsed into UMI-guided consensus sequences with migec v1.2.7. With mixcr v2.1.11, UMI consensuses were aligned to TRA and TRB V and J templates and assembled into clonotypes. A clonotype was counted as expanded or contracted only if both edgeR and NoisET called the change significant, with noise models trained on biological replicates. For edgeR calls, the thresholds were a false discovery rate-adjusted p below 0.01 and a log2 fold-change of 1. PCA with hierarchical clustering of max-normalized trajectories of the 1000 most abundant clonotypes was used as exploratory dynamics analysis. Separately sequenced CD4+ and CD8+ repertoires were used to assign a CD4 or CD8 phenotype to each responding clone. TCRdb reprocessing: public reads trimmed at Q25 with fastp, clones called with MiXCR, in-frame beta chains kept. Rows with a matching CDR3 protein are joined into one entry that keeps the most common DNA and genes. These V and J calls rely on TCRdb rather than the paper's analysis. A total of hundreds of thousands of distinct CDR3 sequences appear in this sample, roughly an eighth of them only once. The ten largest account for 20% to 25% of the sample.

PBMCs were isolated by Ficoll-Paque density gradient centrifugation. This clonotype has just a few counts. Its antigen is still unknown. The record has no base qualities; no much larger clone is one base away. The rearranged segments are TRBV6-2 or TRBV6-3 and TRBJ2-7; the D gene is possibly TRBD2, with 5 bases matching. This receptor was obtained from a man aged 18 to 35 who had mild COVID-19 (a few samples of this study predate the infection). The sample titles of this study are shuffled in the database, so cell type and time point are left out; the donor was told from shared clones. Specimen: PBMCs or a T cell subset sorted from them (not recorded which). The DNA reads as follows: TGTGCCAGCAGGCCCCGACCAGGTGAGGGCGAGCAGTACGTC. This translates into CASRPRPGEGEQYV.